This TCR beta chain originates from a study of T-cell reconstitution after alpha-beta-depleted transplantation in children. Using unique molecular identifiers, the investigators prepared the TCRbeta library. A single record per CDR3 protein comes from TCRdb applying MiXCR to the PCR reads. The sample holds some 340,000 distinct CDR3 sequences, around a tenth seen once. The CDR3 spans 14 residues. Germline lookup yields CDR1 DFQATT and CDR2 SNEGSKA (reference sequence). V dropped 3 bases and J dropped 2 bases, with 10 bases sitting between them. The starting material was PBMCs from the stem cell graft donor, obtained from the stem cell graft. The rearrangement joins TRBV20-1 to TRBJ2-2; tentative D call: TRBD1 (5 bases). This TCR derives from a human donor who donated a stem cell graft to a child with acute lymphoblastic leukemia. This CDR3 reads CSASRQTNTGELFF. The CDR3 coding sequence is TGCAGTGCTAGTCGACAGACTAACACCGGGGAGCTGTTTTTT.